This T cell receptor (beta chain) was sequenced during a study of cytomegalovirus exposure and HLA in healthy donors. The study, taken as a whole, reports: It was 150 to 200 TCR beta chains that were listed as cytomegalovirus-associated. A highly shared variant cluster was judged a likely technical artifact. A later analysis reportedly found fewer N-insertions in an Asian-associated ancestry cluster than the approximately 660-donor mean. CMV antigen specificity of a few CMV-associated chains was confirmed in vitro.

As regards this clone: Its specificity is not known.

A multiplex PCR was run with 60 Vbeta primers and 13 Jbeta primers. Produced via immunoSEQ multiplex PCR; TCRdb's table is partial and in-frame only. Altogether 200,000 to 250,000 clones are present, roughly 89% being singletons, with the ten largest covering 0.95% to 1.1%. Material: PBMCs. The receptor was isolated from a woman under 30 in good health and CMV-seronegative.

CDR3 sequence: CATRRRESSEQFF. CDR3 DNA sequence: TGTGCCACCCGGCGGCGGGAGAGTAGTGAGCAGTTCTTC. This rearrangement joins TRBV2 to TRBJ2-1; 7 bases agree with TRBD2. CDR1 is SNHLY, CDR2 FYNNEI, per germline. The junction had 12 bases not matched to a gene; V was cut back by 10 bases and J by 9 bases. The CDR3 covers 13 residues.